This is a list of T cell receptor beta chains from one sample in a study of blood T cell repertoires in COVID-19. Clones were sequenced by immunoSEQ multiplex PCR, and TCRdb holds only the in-frame ones, with some missing. The sample records under 500,000 clones, around 90% being singletons. Sequencing was performed on PBMCs or T cells enriched from blood (not recorded which). These receptors were collected from a woman in her late teens or twenties with acute COVID-19. CDR3s include the opening cysteine and the closing phenylalanine or tryptophan. The D gene is left open where the match is weak. Size is omitted from some rows. Given values are once, few, many or a class for expanded clones.

- | many | TRBJ1-4 | TRBV4-3 | CASSQDEGKLFF | TGCGCCAGCAGCCAAGATGAGGGAAAACTGTTTTTT
- | once | TRBJ1-1 | TRBV28 | CASSLEGRTTEAFF | TGTGCCAGCAGTTTGGAGGGGCGTACCACTGAAGCTTTCTTT
TRBD2 | - | TRBJ2-1 | TRBV9 | CASSVGLAAYNEQFF | TGTGCCAGCAGCGTAGGACTAGCGGCCTACAATGAGCAGTTCTTC
- | - | TRBJ2-1 | TRBV7-9 | CASSPPGLPYNEQFF | TGTGCCAGCAGCCCGCCCGGGTTACCCTACAATGAGCAGTTCTTC
TRBD2 | - | TRBJ2-1 | TRBV11-3 | CASSVAGGTDEQFF | TGTGCCAGCAGCGTAGCGGGAGGAACGGATGAGCAGTTCTTC
TRBD1 | - | TRBJ2-2 | TRBV7-3 | CASSLNQGASTGELFF | TGTGCCAGCAGCTTAAACCAGGGGGCGTCCACCGGGGAGCTGTTTTTT
- | - | TRBJ2-7 | TRBV6-5 | CASSPPGDEQYF | TGTGCCAGCAGTCCCCCCGGTGACGAGCAGTACTTC
- | - | TRBJ2-1 | TRBV5-5 | CASSLNSYSYNEQFF | TGTGCCAGCAGCTTAAACAGCTACTCCTACAATGAGCAGTTCTTC
TRBD1 | - | TRBJ2-7 | TRBV10-2 | CASRDRTLEQYF | TGCGCCAGCAGGGACAGGACTCTCGAGCAGTACTTC
- | - | TRBJ1-6 | TRBV3-1/TRBV3-2 | CASSQDLDSPLHF | TGTGCCAGCAGCCAAGATCTTGATTCACCCCTCCACTTT
- | few | TRBJ1-1 | TRBV27 | CASSPPGGAHEAFF | TGTGCCAGCAGTCCTCCGGGGGGAGCGCATGAAGCTTTCTTT
- | - | TRBJ1-4 | TRBV6-6 | CASSYTGTTNEKLFF | TGTGCCAGCAGTTACACAGGGACCACTAATGAAAAACTGTTTTTT
- | - | TRBJ1-3 | TRBV2 | CASSVGTSSGNTIYF | TGTGCCAGCAGTGTCGGGACAAGCTCTGGAAACACCATATATTTT
TRBD1 | few | TRBJ2-3 | TRBV6-4 | CASSGQGGADTQYF | TGTGCCAGCTCCGGACAGGGGGGTGCAGATACGCAGTATTTT
- | - | TRBJ2-7 | TRBV9 | CASSVDEGTGYEQYF | TGTGCCAGCAGCGTAGACGAGGGCACAGGGTACGAGCAGTACTTC
TRBD1 | - | TRBJ1-2 | TRBV3-1/TRBV3-2 | CASSQGLGQGVGGYTF | TGTGCCAGCAGCCAAGGCCTTGGACAGGGAGTGGGGGGCTACACCTTC
- | - | TRBJ1-4 | TRBV28 | CASSIKPGTKNEKLFF | TGTGCCAGCAGTATCAAACCCGGGACAAAAAATGAAAAACTGTTTTTT
- | few | TRBJ1-1 | TRBV3-1/TRBV3-2 | CASSHGGRDTEAFF | TGTGCCAGCAGCCACGGGGGGAGGGACACTGAAGCTTTCTTT
TRBD2 | - | TRBJ2-1 | TRBV14 | CASSQEGGSEQFF | TGTGCCAGCAGCCAAGAGGGGGGGAGTGAGCAGTTCTTC
TRBD1 | - | TRBJ2-7 | TRBV3-1/TRBV3-2 | CASSPGQGRYEQYF | TGTGCCAGCAGCCCGGGACAGGGCCGCTACGAGCAGTACTTC
TRBD1 | few | TRBJ1-5 | TRBV28 | CASSLPFLDRAYQPQHF | TGTGCCAGCAGTTTACCTTTCCTGGACAGGGCATATCAGCCCCAGCATTTT
TRBD2 | - | TRBJ2-7 | TRBV27 | CASMRGAGVPTEQYF | TGTGCCTCAATGAGGGGCGCGGGAGTCCCCACCGAGCAGTACTTC
- | - | TRBJ1-1 | TRBV19 | CASKRNTEAFF | TGTGCCAGTAAGAGGAACACTGAAGCTTTCTTT
TRBD2 | - | TRBJ2-2 | TRBV5-4 | CASSSLAGGPLLGGELFF | TGTGCCAGCAGCTCCTTAGCGGGGGGGCCTCTTCTAGGTGGGGAGCTGTTTTTT
- | - | TRBJ2-1 | TRBV12-3/TRBV12-4 | CASSLIEDEQFF | TGTGCCAGCAGTTTAATTGAGGATGAGCAGTTCTTC
- | few | TRBJ1-1 | TRBV28 | CASSDTEAFF | TGTGCCAGCAGCGACACTGAAGCTTTCTTT
TRBD1 | - | TRBJ2-2 | TRBV3-1/TRBV3-2 | CASSAPGTGDTGELFF | TGTGCCAGCAGCGCCCCCGGGACAGGGGATACCGGGGAGCTGTTTTTT
TRBD1 | once | TRBJ1-2 | TRBV10-3 | CAISDPRGQVYGYTF | TGTGCCATCAGTGATCCCAGGGGGCAGGTCTATGGCTACACCTTC
- | - | TRBJ1-3 | TRBV10-3 | CAISELTSGNTIYF | TGTGCCATCAGTGAGCTGACATCTGGAAACACCATATATTTT
- | - | TRBJ2-7 | TRBV19 | CASSMGGPLYEQYF | TGTGCCAGTAGTATGGGGGGACCCCTCTACGAGCAGTACTTC
- | - | TRBJ1-1 | TRBV7-9 | CASSLRDFEAFF | TGTGCCAGCAGCTTACGGGACTTTGAAGCTTTCTTT
- | - | TRBJ1-5 | TRBV27 | CASSEVAGGNQPQHF | TGTGCCAGCAGCGAAGTAGCGGGAGGAAATCAGCCCCAGCATTTT
- | - | TRBJ1-5 | TRBV6-4 | CASSAQGNQPQHF | TGTGCCAGCAGTGCTCAGGGCAATCAGCCCCAGCATTTT
TRBD2 | once | TRBJ2-5 | TRBV7-9 | CASTFLTSGGPLIQETQYF | TGTGCCAGCACCTTCTTGACTAGCGGGGGGCCTCTCATCCAAGAGACCCAGTACTTC
TRBD1 | - | TRBJ2-7 | TRBV3-1/TRBV3-2 | CASSQVRTGIYEQYF | TGTGCCAGCAGCCAAGTCCGGACAGGGATTTACGAGCAGTACTTC
- | - | TRBJ2-5 | TRBV6-6 | CASSFRGQETQYF | TGTGCCAGCAGTTTCAGGGGCCAAGAGACCCAGTACTTC
- | once | TRBJ2-5 | TRBV3-1/TRBV3-2 | CASSQETAPGAGANQETQYF | TGTGCCAGCAGCCAAGAAACTGCTCCAGGGGCAGGGGCTAACCAAGAGACCCAGTACTTC
- | - | TRBJ1-3 | TRBV5-1 | CASSLTGFGNTIYF | TGCGCCAGCAGCTTGACAGGGTTCGGAAACACCATATATTTT
- | - | TRBJ2-7 | TRBV6-5 | CASSESSYEQYF | TGTGCCAGCTCTGAGAGCTCCTACGAGCAGTACTTC
- | - | TRBJ2-3 | TRBV27 | CASSQVFGVTSTDTQYF | TGTGCCAGCAGCCAAGTGTTCGGGGTTACTAGCACAGATACGCAGTATTTT
- | - | TRBJ2-5 | TRBV29-1 | CSVAVGVETQYF | TGCAGCGTGGCGGTGGGTGTGGAGACCCAGTACTTC
- | - | TRBJ2-1 | TRBV6-5 | CASSYHRAWEQFF | TGTGCCAGCAGTTACCACAGGGCTTGGGAGCAGTTCTTC
TRBD1 | many | TRBJ1-5 | TRBV30 | CAWSVGQGGFQPQHF | TGTGCCTGGAGTGTAGGACAGGGGGGGTTTCAGCCCCAGCATTTT